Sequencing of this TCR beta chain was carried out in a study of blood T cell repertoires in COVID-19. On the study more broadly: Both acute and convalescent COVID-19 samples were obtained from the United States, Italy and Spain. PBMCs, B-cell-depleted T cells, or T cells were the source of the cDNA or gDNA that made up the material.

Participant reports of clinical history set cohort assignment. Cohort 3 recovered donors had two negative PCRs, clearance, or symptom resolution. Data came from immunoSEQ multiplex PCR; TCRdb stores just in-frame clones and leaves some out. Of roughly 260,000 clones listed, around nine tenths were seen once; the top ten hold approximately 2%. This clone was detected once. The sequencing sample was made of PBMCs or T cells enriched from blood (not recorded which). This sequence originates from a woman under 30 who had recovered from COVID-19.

The CDR3 spells CASSLTASGLAGPGGTQYF. CDR3 sequence (DNA): TGTGCCAGCAGCTTAACGGCAAGTGGGCTAGCGGGACCAGGAGGTACGCAGTATTTT. The chain joins TRBV7-3 to TRBJ2-3; 9 bases match TRBD2. The germline V gene has CDR1 SGHTA and CDR2 FQGTGA. Trimming at V came to 0 bases and at J to 8 bases, leaving 18 bases not matched to a gene. The CDR3 loop spans 19 amino acids.